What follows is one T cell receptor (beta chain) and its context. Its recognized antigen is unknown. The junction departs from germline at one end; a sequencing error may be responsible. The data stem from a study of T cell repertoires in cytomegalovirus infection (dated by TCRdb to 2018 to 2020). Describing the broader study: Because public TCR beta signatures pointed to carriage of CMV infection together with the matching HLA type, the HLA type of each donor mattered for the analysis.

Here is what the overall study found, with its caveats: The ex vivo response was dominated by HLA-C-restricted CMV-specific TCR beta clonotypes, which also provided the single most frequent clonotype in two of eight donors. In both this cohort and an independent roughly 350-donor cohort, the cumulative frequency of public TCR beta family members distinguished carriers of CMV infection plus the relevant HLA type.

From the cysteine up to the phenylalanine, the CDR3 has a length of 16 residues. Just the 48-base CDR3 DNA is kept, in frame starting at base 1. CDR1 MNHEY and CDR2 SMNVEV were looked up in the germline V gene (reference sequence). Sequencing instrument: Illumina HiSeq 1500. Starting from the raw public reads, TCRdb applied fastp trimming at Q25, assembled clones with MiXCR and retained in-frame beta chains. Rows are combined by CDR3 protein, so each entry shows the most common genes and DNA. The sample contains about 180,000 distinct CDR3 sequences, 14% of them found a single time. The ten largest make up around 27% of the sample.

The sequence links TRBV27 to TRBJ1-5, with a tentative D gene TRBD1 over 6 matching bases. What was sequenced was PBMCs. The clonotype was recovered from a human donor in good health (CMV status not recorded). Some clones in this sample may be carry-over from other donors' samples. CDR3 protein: CASSLKGGYSDQPQHF. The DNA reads TGTGCCAGCAGTTTAAAGGGGGGGTATAGCGATCAGCCCCAGCATTTT.